These T cell receptor beta chains were read from a single sample in a study of cytomegalovirus exposure and HLA in healthy donors. TCRdb's copy holds only in-frame clones and misses some; the assay was immunoSEQ multiplex PCR. The sample lists approximately 120,000 clones, roughly 93% occurring once. The sample comprised PBMCs. These receptors were obtained from a woman younger than 35 in good health and CMV-seronegative. Each CDR3 is given with its conserved first and last residue. A D gene is named only where the DNA matches it firmly. Clone sizes are given selectively: once, few, many, or a class where the clone is expanded.

v_call	clone_size	j_call	d_call	cdr3_nt	cdr3_aa
TRBV6-1	-	TRBJ2-6	-	TGTGCCAGCAGTGTGGACAGTTCCGTCTCTGGGGCCAACGTCCTGACTTTC	CASSVDSSVSGANVLTF
TRBV28	-	TRBJ2-7	TRBD1	TGTGCCAGCAGTACGACAGGGAACAGAGTCTACGAGCAGTACTTC	CASSTTGNRVYEQYF
TRBV19	-	TRBJ1-6	-	TGTGCCAGTAGTATCTTCAGAACTAATTCACCCCTCCACTTT	CASSIFRTNSPLHF
TRBV6-1	-	TRBJ2-7	-	TGTGCCAGCAGTCGACCCGGACAGTTACACTACGAGCAGTACTTC	CASSRPGQLHYEQYF
TRBV7-9	-	TRBJ2-3	TRBD1	TGTGCCAGCAGCACCGGGACAGGGGATACGCAGTATTTT	CASSTGTGDTQYF
TRBV5-1	-	TRBJ2-2	TRBD1	TGCGCCAGCAGCTCGGGACAGCCGACCGGGGAGCTGTTTTTT	CASSSGQPTGELFF
TRBV4-1	-	TRBJ2-7	-	TGCGCCAGCAGCCAAGATGGGGACACTTTACGTCCGGACTCCTACGAGCAGTACTTC	CASSQDGDTLRPDSYEQYF
TRBV2	-	TRBJ1-3	TRBD1	TGTGCCAGCAGATCGGGACAGGGAAACACCATATATTTT	CASRSGQGNTIYF
TRBV12-5	many	TRBJ1-4	-	TGTGCTAGTGGTTGGGGGAGGGGTGAAAAACTGTTTTTT	CASGWGRGEKLFF
TRBV9	-	TRBJ1-4	TRBD1	TGTGCCAGCAGCGTCACCGGGACAGGGGGAGAAAAACTGTTTTTT	CASSVTGTGGEKLFF
TRBV9	-	TRBJ2-1	TRBD2	TGTGCCAGCAGCCCCCGGGGGGAAAGATACAATGAGCAGTTCTTC	CASSPRGERYNEQFF
TRBV19	-	TRBJ1-4	TRBD1	TGTGCCAGCCGGCAGGGGGCCGGCCCGGAAAAACTGTTTTTT	CASRQGAGPEKLFF
TRBV5-1	-	TRBJ2-1	TRBD2	TGCGCCAGCTTGGGGGAGGGCCTGAATGAGCAGTTCTTC	CASLGEGLNEQFF
TRBV30	-	TRBJ1-6	-	TGTGCCTGGAGTGTCAGGGGTCCCCTCCACTTT	CAWSVRGPLHF
TRBV19	-	TRBJ2-3	-	TGTGCCAGTATGAAAGGGCAGGGTTTGGATACGCAGTATTTT	CASMKGQGLDTQYF
TRBV29-1	-	TRBJ1-1	-	TGCAGCGTTGTCCCCAGGGGTGACACTGAAGCTTTCTTT	CSVVPRGDTEAFF
TRBV10-2	-	TRBJ1-1	-	TGCGCCAGCAGTGGACAGACTGCTTTCTTT	CASSGQTAFF
TRBV30	once	TRBJ2-7	-	TGTGCCTGGAGTTTGCGGGGCTACGAGCAGTACTTC	CAWSLRGYEQYF
TRBV29-1	-	TRBJ2-3	TRBD2	TGCAGCGTTGATAGCGGGGGGGATACGCAGTATTTT	CSVDSGGDTQYF
TRBV10-3	-	TRBJ2-1	TRBD2	TGTGCCATCAGTGAAGGGACTAGAGGTGAGCAGTTCTTC	CAISEGTRGEQFF
TRBV30	-	TRBJ1-1	TRBD1	TGTGCCTGGGACGCAGGGGGCACTGAAGCTTTCTTT	CAWDAGGTEAFF
TRBV5-6	-	TRBJ2-3	TRBD1	TGTGCCAGCAGCTGGGGGACAGGAGCTAGCACAGATACGCAGTATTTT	CASSWGTGASTDTQYF
TRBV2	few	TRBJ1-2	-	TGTGCCAGCAGCCTCTTAACAGGATCCGTCTATGGCTACACCTTC	CASSLLTGSVYGYTF
TRBV7-9	-	TRBJ1-4	TRBD1	TGTGCCAGCAGCCCGACAGGGATTAATGAAAAACTGTTTTTT	CASSPTGINEKLFF
TRBV2	-	TRBJ1-5	TRBD1	TGTGCCAGCAGTGAACAGGGGGCAAGTCAGCCCCAGCATTTT	CASSEQGASQPQHF
TRBV2	few	TRBJ1-1	-	TGTGCCAGCAGTCTGGGTGCGGCAGCTTTCTTT	CASSLGAAAFF
TRBV27	-	TRBJ1-5	TRBD1	TGTGCCAGCAGTTTACATCCTGGACAGGTTCGTAGTCAGCCCCAGCATTTT	CASSLHPGQVRSQPQHF
TRBV30	-	TRBJ2-2	-	TGTGCTGGATGGGGGGGACAAAGCACCGGGGAGCTGTTTTTT	CAGWGGQSTGELFF
TRBV6-5	-	TRBJ2-7	-	TGTGCCAGCGGGCTGAGTCGCTCCTACGAGCAGTACTTC	CASGLSRSYEQYF
TRBV18	-	TRBJ2-7	TRBD1	TGTGCCAGCTCACTGCTCCGGGACAGGGCCTACGAGCAGTACTTC	CASSLLRDRAYEQYF
TRBV29-1	-	TRBJ1-2	TRBD1	TGCAGCGTTGAAGATCGTTCGGGACAGGGGGGCGTCTATGGCTACACCTTC	CSVEDRSGQGGVYGYTF
TRBV7-8	-	TRBJ2-7	TRBD2	TGTGCCAGCAGCTTCTTTCTAGCGGGAGCGGGCTACGAGCAGTACTTC	CASSFFLAGAGYEQYF
TRBV5-6	once	TRBJ1-5	-	TGTGCCAGCAGCTTGGGCAGCGATCAGCCCCAGCATTTT	CASSLGSDQPQHF
TRBV11-2	-	TRBJ2-1	-	TGTGCCAGCAGCTTAGCCCCGGAGGCCCTCTACAATGAGCAGTTCTTC	CASSLAPEALYNEQFF
TRBV29-1	-	TRBJ1-1	-	TGCAGCGTTGATCTGGGCTTCACTGAAGCTTTCTTT	CSVDLGFTEAFF
TRBV11-2	once	TRBJ1-2	TRBD1	TGTGCCAGCAGCTCAAGGACAGGGGCTAAAGGCTACACCTTC	CASSSRTGAKGYTF
TRBV11-2	-	TRBJ2-3	-	TGTGCCAGCAGCACCGACTGGGTTAGCACAGATACGCAGTATTTT	CASSTDWVSTDTQYF
TRBV9	-	TRBJ2-1	TRBD2	TGTGCCAGCAGCTTAAAGCGGGGGGCCGGGTACAATGAGCAGTTCTTC	CASSLKRGAGYNEQFF
TRBV19	-	TRBJ2-1	TRBD2	TGTGCCAGTAGGCTCCCGGGACTAGCGAATGAGCAGTTCTTC	CASRLPGLANEQFF
TRBV7-9	-	TRBJ2-3	TRBD2	TGTGCCAGCAGCTTAGCAATTACTAGCGGGATTCGCACAGATACGCAGTATTTT	CASSLAITSGIRTDTQYF
TRBV28	-	TRBJ2-7	-	TGTGCCAGCAGTTTCCCCACGGGACAAAGCTACGAGCAGTACTTC	CASSFPTGQSYEQYF
TRBV20-1	-	TRBJ2-1	-	TGCAGTGCTAAGAGGAGACATGAGCAGTTCTTC	CSAKRRHEQFF
TRBV19	-	TRBJ2-1	TRBD2	TGTGCCAGTAGTCCGACTAGCGGGAGTTTCTCCTACAATGAGCAGTTCTTC	CASSPTSGSFSYNEQFF
TRBV6-5	-	TRBJ2-7	-	TGTGCCAGCAGCGAACCGGGAGCTCGGGAGCAGTACTTC	CASSEPGAREQYF
TRBV29-1	-	TRBJ2-1	-	TGCAGCGTTGCGACAGGTAATATGCACAATGAGCAGTTCTTC	CSVATGNMHNEQFF
TRBV19	-	TRBJ2-2	-	TGTGCCAGTAGTACTACCGGGGGCGGGGAGCTGTTTTTT	CASSTTGGGELFF
TRBV7-2	-	TRBJ2-4	TRBD2	TGTGCCAGCAGCTTAGCAAGGACTAGCAGCATAAACATTCAGTACTTC	CASSLARTSSINIQYF
TRBV2	-	TRBJ1-1	-	TGTGCCAGCAGTGGCGGGAGTCTCGGCACTGAAGCTTTCTTT	CASSGGSLGTEAFF
TRBV6-5	-	TRBJ1-1	-	TGTGCCAGCAGTTATTTAGGGGGGAACACTGAAGCTTTCTTT	CASSYLGGNTEAFF
TRBV5-6	-	TRBJ2-7	-	TGTGCCAGCAGCTTGGTTGGACTCCTCTACGAGCAGTACTTC	CASSLVGLLYEQYF
TRBV6-1	-	TRBJ1-2	-	TGTGCCAGCAGTGGGACTCGTCTCCATTCTAACTATGGCTACACCTTC	CASSGTRLHSNYGYTF
TRBV2	-	TRBJ1-2	-	TGTGCCAGCACCCCACAGGGACAAGGAGGCTACACCTTC	CASTPQGQGGYTF
TRBV6-1	-	TRBJ2-7	-	TGTGCCAGCCCTGGACTTCGGGCTCAGTACTTC	CASPGLRAQYF
TRBV5-1	-	TRBJ2-1	TRBD2	TGCGCCAGCAGCTTGACTAGCGGCTCCTACAATGAGCAGTTCTTC	CASSLTSGSYNEQFF
TRBV6-1	-	TRBJ2-3	TRBD1	TGTGCCAGCAGCCCAGGACAGGGACAGGTTACGCAGTATTTT	CASSPGQGQVTQYF
TRBV2	-	TRBJ2-7	-	TGTGCCAGCAGTGAAGCGGGGCCAGGTAGTTCTTCCTACGAGCAGTACTTC	CASSEAGPGSSSYEQYF